These T cell receptor beta chains were read from a single sample in a study of blood T cell repertoires in COVID-19. Measured with immunoSEQ multiplex PCR; TCRdb has only the in-frame clones, and not every one. Here the sample spans about 260,000 clones, approximately 85% being singletons. Sequencing was done on a sample of PBMCs or T cells enriched from blood (not recorded which). The receptors derive from a woman in her forties or fifties who had recovered from COVID-19. The CDR3 runs from the conserved cysteine through the conserved F or W. D genes are given only for firm matches. Size is omitted from some rows. Given values are once, few, many or a class for expanded clones.

d_gene	abundance	v_gene	j_gene	CDR3aa	CDR3nt
.	.	TRBV7-9	TRBJ1-2	CASSLPFVEGYGYTF	TGTGCCAGCAGCCTACCTTTCGTAGAGGGCTATGGCTACACCTTC
.	.	TRBV6-2/TRBV6-3	TRBJ2-7	CASSATGGAYEQYF	TGTGCCAGCAGCGCAACAGGGGGGGCCTACGAGCAGTACTTC
TRBD1	.	TRBV6-5	TRBJ1-2	CASSPGDRGYYGYTF	TGTGCCAGCAGTCCGGGGGACAGGGGCTACTATGGCTACACCTTC
.	.	TRBV27	TRBJ1-4	CASNRRFGEKLFF	TGTGCCAGCAATCGCAGGTTTGGAGAAAAACTGTTTTTT
.	.	TRBV19	TRBJ1-1	CASSHQNTEAFF	TGTGCCAGTAGTCATCAGAACACTGAAGCTTTCTTT
.	.	TRBV2	TRBJ1-6	CASSLTAYNSPLHF	TGTGCCAGCAGTCTCACTGCCTATAATTCACCCCTCCACTTT
.	.	TRBV5-6	TRBJ1-6	CASRGSSYNSPLHF	TGTGCCAGCAGAGGGAGCTCCTATAATTCACCCCTCCACTTT
.	.	TRBV6-5	TRBJ1-5	CASSYSYRDRQPQHF	TGTGCCAGCAGTTACTCATACAGGGATCGACAGCCCCAGCATTTT
TRBD2	once	TRBV6-1	TRBJ2-5	CASSGSPLAGGPETQYF	TGTGCCAGCAGTGGAAGTCCCCTAGCGGGGGGCCCCGAGACCCAGTACTTC
.	few	TRBV7-2	TRBJ2-2	CASSLDTQLRTGELFF	TGTGCCAGCAGCTTAGATACCCAACTACGGACCGGGGAGCTGTTTTTT
.	.	TRBV4-3	TRBJ1-2	CASSQDPSRGGYYGYTF	TGCGCCAGCAGCCAAGATCCTTCGCGGGGCGGTTACTATGGCTACACCTTC
.	.	TRBV28	TRBJ2-3	CASSSGSTDTQYF	TGTGCCAGCAGTTCCGGGAGCACAGATACGCAGTATTTT
.	once	TRBV4-3	TRBJ2-7	CASSRLIGGISDEQYF	TGCGCCAGCAGCCGATTAATAGGAGGGATTAGCGACGAGCAGTACTTC
TRBD1	few	TRBV4-1	TRBJ1-3	CASSQNRGSNSGNTIYF	TGCGCCAGCAGCCAAAACAGGGGAAGCAACTCTGGAAACACCATATATTTT
TRBD1	.	TRBV5-4	TRBJ1-1	CASSLDPKRQGGEAFF	TGTGCCAGCAGCTTGGACCCAAAGCGACAGGGCGGTGAAGCTTTCTTT
TRBD2	.	TRBV5-4	TRBJ2-7	CASSLVVLAGVSEQYF	TGTGCCAGCAGCTTGGTAGTACTAGCGGGAGTTTCTGAGCAGTACTTC
TRBD1	.	TRBV18	TRBJ1-1	CASSDTGGGEAFF	TGTGCCAGCTCAGACACAGGGGGCGGTGAAGCTTTCTTT
TRBD1	.	TRBV28	TRBJ1-1	CASSSLTGWLVGTEAFF	TGTGCCAGCAGTTCCTTGACAGGGTGGCTTGTGGGCACTGAAGCTTTCTTT
TRBD1	.	TRBV10-3	TRBJ2-1	CAISRQGSDEQFF	TGTGCCATCAGTAGACAGGGGAGCGATGAGCAGTTCTTC
.	.	TRBV5-8	TRBJ1-3	CASSIYRVSGNTIYF	TGTGCCAGCAGCATATACAGGGTCTCTGGAAACACCATATATTTT
TRBD1	.	TRBV19	TRBJ1-6	CASRDSHNSPLHF	TGTGCCAGCCGGGACAGCCATAATTCACCCCTCCACTTT
TRBD2	.	TRBV19	TRBJ2-7	CASGLAGPYEQYF	TGTGCCAGCGGACTAGCGGGGCCCTACGAGCAGTACTTC
TRBD1	.	TRBV11-2	TRBJ1-4	CATAGQINEKLFF	TGTGCCACCGCGGGACAGATTAATGAAAAACTGTTTTTT
.	.	TRBV11-1	TRBJ1-2	CASSRTQGTYYGYTF	TGTGCCAGCAGCCGCACCCAGGGGACCTACTATGGCTACACCTTC
.	once	TRBV5-1	TRBJ2-1	CASSLEPGSYNEQFF	TGCGCCAGCAGCTTGGAGCCGGGGTCCTACAATGAGCAGTTCTTC
.	.	TRBV7-6	TRBJ1-3	CASSPGGAGTGNTIYF	TGTGCCAGCAGCCCCGGCGGGGCAGGGACTGGAAACACCATATATTTT
TRBD1	few	TRBV19	TRBJ2-2	CASSLGQGRAGELFF	TGTGCCAGTAGTCTAGGACAGGGGAGGGCCGGGGAGCTGTTTTTT
.	.	TRBV5-5	TRBJ2-3	CASSALTGGGRTDTQYF	TGTGCCAGCAGCGCCCTAACAGGGGGCGGGAGGACAGATACGCAGTATTTT
.	once	TRBV4-1	TRBJ1-3	CASSQAGSGNTIYF	TGCGCCAGCAGCCAAGCGGGCTCTGGAAACACCATATATTTT
.	once	TRBV30	TRBJ1-1	CAWSAGGGTEAFF	TGTGCCTGGAGTGCTGGGGGAGGGACTGAAGCTTTCTTT
TRBD2	once	TRBV2	TRBJ2-1	CASRGTSRGNEQFF	TGTGCCAGCCGGGGGACTAGTCGCGGAAATGAGCAGTTCTTC
TRBD1	few	TRBV30	TRBJ2-2	CAWQGTGETGELFF	TGTGCCTGGCAGGGGACAGGGGAAACCGGGGAGCTGTTTTTT
TRBD1	.	TRBV6-5	TRBJ2-2	CASSPGQGNTGELFF	TGTGCCAGCAGTCCGGGACAGGGCAACACCGGGGAGCTGTTTTTT
TRBD1	.	TRBV4-3	TRBJ1-2	CASSQEDRVRGYTF	TGCGCCAGCAGCCAAGAGGACAGGGTGCGAGGCTACACCTTC
.	.	TRBV6-2/TRBV6-3	TRBJ2-1	CASSHRRGSGDEQFF	TGTGCCAGCAGCCACCGGAGGGGAAGTGGGGATGAGCAGTTCTTC
.	.	TRBV9	TRBJ1-1	CASSVVGGANTEAFF	TGTGCCAGCAGCGTAGTAGGGGGAGCGAACACTGAAGCTTTCTTT
.	.	TRBV13	TRBJ2-2	CASSFGGIYTGELFF	TGTGCCAGCAGCTTTGGGGGGATCTACACCGGGGAGCTGTTTTTT
TRBD1	.	TRBV11-2	TRBJ1-1	CASSLVAGGEPGGAFF	TGTGCCAGCAGCTTAGTTGCAGGGGGCGAACCCGGAGGAGCTTTCTTT
TRBD1	.	TRBV5-1	TRBJ2-7	CASSVPRDSSYEQYF	TGCGCCAGCAGCGTCCCCCGGGACAGCTCCTACGAGCAGTACTTC
TRBD1	.	TRBV15	TRBJ2-7	CATSRGQGTLSYEQYF	TGTGCCACCAGCAGGGGACAGGGGACCCTCTCCTACGAGCAGTACTTC
.	.	TRBV4-2	TRBJ1-4	CASSQEPPGPRDEKLFF	TGTGCCAGCAGCCAAGAGCCTCCAGGGCCCCGGGATGAAAAACTGTTTTTT
.	.	TRBV21-1	TRBJ2-1	CASSKVGAGDEQFF	TGTGCCAGCAGCAAAGTTGGGGCAGGCGATGAGCAGTTCTTC
.	.	TRBV7-2	TRBJ2-5	CASSSYGLMEETQYF	TGTGCCAGCAGCTCATATGGACTGATGGAAGAGACCCAGTACTTC
.	.	TRBV3-1/TRBV3-2	TRBJ1-2	CASSQDARYYGYTF	TGTGCCAGCAGCCAAGATGCCAGGTACTATGGCTACACCTTC
TRBD2	.	TRBV7-2	TRBJ2-3	CASRTSGGSDTQYF	TGTGCCAGCAGGACTAGCGGGGGTTCAGATACGCAGTATTTT
.	.	TRBV7-8	TRBJ1-6	CASSLVPSSYNSPLHF	TGTGCCAGCAGCTTAGTTCCTAGCTCCTATAATTCACCCCTCCACTTT
TRBD2	.	TRBV27	TRBJ2-1	CASSLSGSLNEQFF	TGTGCCAGCAGTTTGAGCGGGAGTCTCAATGAGCAGTTCTTC
.	.	TRBV9	TRBJ2-1	CASSRGGSYNEQFF	TGTGCCAGCAGCAGGGGTGGGTCCTACAATGAGCAGTTCTTC
.	few	TRBV5-1	TRBJ2-3	CASSIDLGDTQYF	TGCGCCAGCAGCATTGATCTAGGAGATACGCAGTATTTT
.	once	TRBV21-1	TRBJ1-2	CASSDRTGATNYGYTF	TGTGCCAGCAGCGACCGGACAGGGGCCACTAACTATGGCTACACCTTC